Following are 6 T cell receptor beta chains from one sample sequenced in a study of identical twins. TCRdb recomputed calls from the 5' RACE reads with MiXCR, one row per CDR3 protein. Of 1.5 million to 2 million distinct CDR3 sequences detected, around 33% appear once; the ten largest clones hold about 0.27%. Sequenced: cord blood. The receptor set was obtained from a newborn girl in good health.

The table lists this clonotype with many counts. A junction end diverges from the germline sequence, so it may reflect a read error. The chain recombines TRBV6-5 with TRBJ1-2; TRBD1 might be the D (5 bases). Per the germline V gene, CDR1 is MNHEY and CDR2 is SVGAGI. The CDR3 length is 15 residues. The DNA of the CDR3 is TGTGCCAGCAGTGACTCCGGGACCACGCGCTATGGCTACACCTTC. Translation: CASSDSGTTRYGYTF.

In regard to this clonotype: The junction differs from germline at one of its ends, possibly a read error. The rearrangement uses TRBV10-3 and TRBJ1-5; D may be TRBD1 (5 bases). Per germline, CDR1 ENHRY and CDR2 SYGVKD. CDR3 size: 16 residues. CDR3 in DNA: TGTGCCATCAGTGAGTCGAAGGGGTATAGCAGTCAGCCCCAGCATTTT. It codes for CAISESKGYSSQPQHF.

This chain uses TRBV29-1 with TRBJ2-7, with TRBD1 matching 9 bases. Germline values: CDR1 SQVTM, CDR2 ANQGSEA. The CDR3 consists of 15 residues. J lost 4 bases, V lost 3 bases, and 10 bases had no gene match. CDR3 DNA: TGCAGCGTTGACCAGGGGGGAGGACAGGGGTACGAGCAGTACTTC. Protein: CSVDQGGGQGYEQYF.

This clonotype was seen only a few times. The V call is TRBV7-9, the J call TRBJ2-3; 8 nucleotides match TRBD2. Looked up from germline, CDR1 is SEHNR and CDR2 is FQNEAQ (reference sequence). V lost 0 bases, J lost 0 bases, and 8 bases stayed unmatched. This CDR3 has 18 amino acids. The CDR3 DNA reads TGTGCCAGCAGCTTAGCTTTGTCTAGCGGGCCTAGCACAGATACGCAGTATTTT. Its protein is CASSLALSSGPSTDTQYF.

CDR3 region: CASSHNVPRGEQYF. CDR3 bases: TGTGCCAGCAGCCACAACGTACCCCGGGGCGAGCAGTACTTC. V and J are TRBV7-2 and TRBJ2-7, with a possible D match to TRBD2 (5 bases). The V gene lost 5 bases and the J gene lost 6 bases, with 17 bases spanning the gap. The CDR3 length is 14 residues. Germline V gene sequence: CDR1 SGHTA, CDR2 FQGNSA. The variable domain in full, with the rest retrieved from reference TRBV7-2 and TRBJ2-7, is GAGVSQSPSNKVTEKGKDVELRCDPISGHTALYWYRQSLGQGLEFLIYFQGNSAPDKSGLPSDRFSAERTGGSVSTLTIQRTQQEDSAVYLCASSHNVPRGEQYFGPGTRLTVT.

V and J are TRBV20-1 and TRBJ1-2; D is ambiguous. V dropped 4 bases and J dropped 5 bases, with 8 bases sitting between them. CDR3 length: 11 residues. Germline V CDR1 and CDR2: DFQATT, SNEGSKA (reference sequence). CDR3 in amino acids: CSAMEGYGYTF. In nucleotides, the CDR3 is TGCAGTGCTATGGAGGGATATGGCTACACCTTC.